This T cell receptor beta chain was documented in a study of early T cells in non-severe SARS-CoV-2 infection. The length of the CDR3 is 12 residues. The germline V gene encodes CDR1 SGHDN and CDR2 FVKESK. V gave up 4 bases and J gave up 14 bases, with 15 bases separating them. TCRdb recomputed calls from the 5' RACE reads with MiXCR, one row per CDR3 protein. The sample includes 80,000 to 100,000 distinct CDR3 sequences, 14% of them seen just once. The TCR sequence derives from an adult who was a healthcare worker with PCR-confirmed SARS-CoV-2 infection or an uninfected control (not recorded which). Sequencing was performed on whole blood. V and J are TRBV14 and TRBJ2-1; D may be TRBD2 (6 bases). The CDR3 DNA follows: TGTGCCAGCAGCCCGAGGAGCGGGTTCAAGTTCTTC. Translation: CASSPRSGFKFF.